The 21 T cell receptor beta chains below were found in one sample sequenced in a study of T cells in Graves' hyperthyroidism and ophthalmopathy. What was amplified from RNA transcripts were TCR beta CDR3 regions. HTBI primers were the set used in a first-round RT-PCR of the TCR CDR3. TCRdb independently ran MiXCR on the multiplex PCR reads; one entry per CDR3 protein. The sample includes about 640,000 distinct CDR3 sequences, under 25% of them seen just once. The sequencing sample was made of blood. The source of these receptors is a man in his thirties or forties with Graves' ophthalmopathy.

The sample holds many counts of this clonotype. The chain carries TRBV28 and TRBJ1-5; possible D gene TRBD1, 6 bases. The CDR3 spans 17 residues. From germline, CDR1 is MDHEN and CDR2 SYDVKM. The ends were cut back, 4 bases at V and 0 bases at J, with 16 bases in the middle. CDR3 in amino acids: CASSSLRDTDSNQPQHF. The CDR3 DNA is TGTGCCAGCAGTTCCCTCCGGGACACAGATAGCAATCAGCCCCAGCATTTT.

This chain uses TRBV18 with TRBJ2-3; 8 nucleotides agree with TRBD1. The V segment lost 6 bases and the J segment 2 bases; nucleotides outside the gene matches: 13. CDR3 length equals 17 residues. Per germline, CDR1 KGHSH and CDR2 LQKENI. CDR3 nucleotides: TGTGCCAGCTCCCCCGGTCCGGGGACAGGTATCACAGATACGCAGTATTTT. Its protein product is CASSPGPGTGITDTQYF.

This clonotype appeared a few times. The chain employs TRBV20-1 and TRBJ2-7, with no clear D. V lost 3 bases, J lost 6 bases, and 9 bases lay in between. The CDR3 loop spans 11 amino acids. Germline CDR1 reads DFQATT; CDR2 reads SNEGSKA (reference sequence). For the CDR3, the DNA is TGCAGTGCTAGGACCCTGGGCGAGCAGTACTTC. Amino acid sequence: CSARTLGEQYF.

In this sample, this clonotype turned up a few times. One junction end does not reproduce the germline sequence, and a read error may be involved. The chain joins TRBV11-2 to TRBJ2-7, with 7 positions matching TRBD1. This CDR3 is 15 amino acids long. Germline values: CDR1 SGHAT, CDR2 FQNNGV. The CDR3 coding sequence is TGTGCCAGCAGCTTAGTTCACCAGGGGGTCTACGAGCTGTACTTC. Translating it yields CASSLVHQGVYELYF.

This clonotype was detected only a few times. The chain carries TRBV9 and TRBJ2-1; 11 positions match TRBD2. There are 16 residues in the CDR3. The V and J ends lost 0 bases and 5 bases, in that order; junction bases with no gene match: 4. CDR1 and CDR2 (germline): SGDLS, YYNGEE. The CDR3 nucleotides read TGTGCCAGCAGCGTAGTAGCGGGAGGGGCCCACAATGAGCAGTTCTTC. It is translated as CASSVVAGGAHNEQFF.

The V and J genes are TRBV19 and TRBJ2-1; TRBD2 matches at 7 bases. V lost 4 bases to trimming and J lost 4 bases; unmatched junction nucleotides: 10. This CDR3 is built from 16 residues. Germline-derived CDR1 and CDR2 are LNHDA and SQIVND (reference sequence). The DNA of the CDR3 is TGTGCCAGTAGTACCCCAGCTAGCGGAGAGTACAATGAGCAGTTCTTC. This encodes CASSTPASGEYNEQFF.

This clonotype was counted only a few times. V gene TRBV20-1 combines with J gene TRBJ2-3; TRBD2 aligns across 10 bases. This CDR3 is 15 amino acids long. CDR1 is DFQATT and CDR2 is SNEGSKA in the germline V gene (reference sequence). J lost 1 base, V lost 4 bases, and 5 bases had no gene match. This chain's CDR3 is CSATGGTSGTDTQYF. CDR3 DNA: TGCAGTGCTACGGGGGGGACTAGCGGCACAGATACGCAGTATTTT.

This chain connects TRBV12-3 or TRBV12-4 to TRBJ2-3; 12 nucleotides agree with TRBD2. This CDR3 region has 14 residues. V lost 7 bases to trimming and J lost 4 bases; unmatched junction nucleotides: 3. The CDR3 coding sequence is TGTGCCAGCAAAGGACTAGCGGGATCAGATACGCAGTATTTT. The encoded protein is CASKGLAGSDTQYF.

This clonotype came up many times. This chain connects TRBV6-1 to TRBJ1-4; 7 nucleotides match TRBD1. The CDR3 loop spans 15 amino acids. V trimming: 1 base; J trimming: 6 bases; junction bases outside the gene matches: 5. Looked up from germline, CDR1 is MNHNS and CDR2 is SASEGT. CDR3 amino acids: CASSEVGTAHEKLFF. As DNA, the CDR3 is TGTGCCAGCAGTGAAGTCGGGACAGCGCATGAAAAACTGTTTTTT.

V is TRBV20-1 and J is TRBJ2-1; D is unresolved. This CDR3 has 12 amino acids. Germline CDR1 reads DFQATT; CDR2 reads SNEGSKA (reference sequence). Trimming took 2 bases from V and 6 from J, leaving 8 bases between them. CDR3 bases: TGCAGTGCTAGAAGGTCATCCAATGAGCAGTTCTTC. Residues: CSARRSSNEQFF.

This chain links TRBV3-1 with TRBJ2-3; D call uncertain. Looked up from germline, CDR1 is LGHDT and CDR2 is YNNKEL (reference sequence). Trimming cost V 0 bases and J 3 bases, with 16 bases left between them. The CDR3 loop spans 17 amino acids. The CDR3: CASSQDPAPVVTDTQYF. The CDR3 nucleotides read TGTGCCAGCAGCCAAGATCCCGCCCCCGTGGTTACAGATACGCAGTATTTT.

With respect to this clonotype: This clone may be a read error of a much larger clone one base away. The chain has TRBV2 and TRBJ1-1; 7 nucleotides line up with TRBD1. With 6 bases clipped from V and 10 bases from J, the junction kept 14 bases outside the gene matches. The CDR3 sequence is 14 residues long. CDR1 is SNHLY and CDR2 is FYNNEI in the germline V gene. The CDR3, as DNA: TGTGCCAGCAGAGATCCGGGACAGTCTGTCGGAGCTTTCTTT. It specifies CASRDPGQSVGAFF. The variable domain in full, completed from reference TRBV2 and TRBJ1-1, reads EPEVTQTPSHQVTQMGQEVILRCVPISNHLYFYWYRQILGQKVEFLVSFYNNEISEKSEIFDDQFSVERPDGSNFTLKIRSTKLEDSAMYFCASRDPGQSVGAFFGQGTRLTVV.

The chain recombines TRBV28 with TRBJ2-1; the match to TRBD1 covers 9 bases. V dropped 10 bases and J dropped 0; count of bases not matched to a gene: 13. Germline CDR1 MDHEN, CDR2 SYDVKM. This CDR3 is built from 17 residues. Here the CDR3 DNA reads TGTGCCACCTGGACAGGGGATCGCGTTAGCTCCTACAATGAGCAGTTCTTC. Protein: CATWTGDRVSSYNEQFF.

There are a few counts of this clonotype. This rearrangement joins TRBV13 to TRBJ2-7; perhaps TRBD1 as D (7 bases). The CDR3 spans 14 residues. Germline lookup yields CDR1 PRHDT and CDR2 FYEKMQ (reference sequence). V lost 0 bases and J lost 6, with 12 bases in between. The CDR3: CASSLGRGAVEQYF. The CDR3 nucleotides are TGTGCCAGCAGCTTAGGCAGGGGGGCAGTCGAGCAGTACTTC.

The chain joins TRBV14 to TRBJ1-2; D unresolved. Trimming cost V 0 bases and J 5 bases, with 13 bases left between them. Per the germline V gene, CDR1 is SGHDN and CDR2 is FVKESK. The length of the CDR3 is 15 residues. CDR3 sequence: CASSQDPRSAYGYTF. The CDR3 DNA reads TGTGCCAGCAGCCAAGATCCCCGGTCGGCATATGGCTACACCTTC.

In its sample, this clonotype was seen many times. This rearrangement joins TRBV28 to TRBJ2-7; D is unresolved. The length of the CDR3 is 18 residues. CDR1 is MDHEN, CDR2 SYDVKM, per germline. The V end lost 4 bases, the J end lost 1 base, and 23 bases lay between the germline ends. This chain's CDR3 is CASSSTLRVSEISYEQYF. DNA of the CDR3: TGTGCCAGCAGTTCCACCCTTAGGGTCAGCGAGATATCCTACGAGCAGTACTTC.

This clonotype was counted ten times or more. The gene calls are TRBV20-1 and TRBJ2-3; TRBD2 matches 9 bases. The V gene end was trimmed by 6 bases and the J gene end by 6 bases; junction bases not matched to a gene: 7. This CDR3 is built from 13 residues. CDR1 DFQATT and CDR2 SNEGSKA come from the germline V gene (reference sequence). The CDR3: CSARLAALDTQYF. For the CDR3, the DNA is TGCAGTGCCCGACTAGCGGCGCTCGATACGCAGTATTTT.

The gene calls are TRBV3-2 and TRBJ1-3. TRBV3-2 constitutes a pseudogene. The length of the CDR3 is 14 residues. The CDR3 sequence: CASSQWSSGNTIYF. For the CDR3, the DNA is TGTGCCAGCAGCCAATGGAGCTCTGGAAACACCATATATTTT.

CDR3 in amino acids: CASRKIGTSGDNEQFF. DNA of the CDR3: TGTGCCAGCAGAAAGATCGGGACTAGCGGCGACAATGAGCAGTTCTTC. The chain has TRBV7-9 and TRBJ2-1; 11 positions match TRBD2. The germline V gene encodes CDR1 SEHNR and CDR2 FQNEAQ (reference sequence). V trimming: 6 bases; J trimming: 5 bases; junction bases outside the gene matches: 9. There are 16 residues in the CDR3.

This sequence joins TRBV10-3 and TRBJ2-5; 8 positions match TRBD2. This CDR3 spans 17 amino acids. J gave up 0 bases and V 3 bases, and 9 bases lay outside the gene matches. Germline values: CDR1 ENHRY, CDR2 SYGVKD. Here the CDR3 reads CAISDPTGGTNQETQYF. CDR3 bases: TGTGCCATCAGTGACCCGACGGGGGGGACTAACCAAGAGACCCAGTACTTC.

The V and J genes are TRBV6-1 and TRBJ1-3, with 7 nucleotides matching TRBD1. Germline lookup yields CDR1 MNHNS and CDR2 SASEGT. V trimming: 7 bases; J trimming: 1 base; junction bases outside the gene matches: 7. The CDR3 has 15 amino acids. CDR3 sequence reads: CASNQPGGSGNTIYF. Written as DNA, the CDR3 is TGTGCCAGCAACCAACCAGGGGGATCTGGAAACACCATATATTTT.